These 18 T cell receptor beta chains were sequenced from one sample in a study of blood T cell repertoires in COVID-19. Sequenced by immunoSEQ multiplex PCR; TCRdb stores in-frame clones only, minus some. The repertoire holds some 80,000 clones, with 88% as singletons. Sequencing was carried out using peripheral blood. These receptors all stem from a human donor in a cohort sampled during active COVID-19.

The chain links TRBV25-1 to TRBJ2-1; 9 bases match TRBD2. Germline assignment: CDR1 MGHDK and CDR2 SYGVNS. The CDR3 has 16 amino acids. The junction had 8 bases not matched to a gene; V was cut back by 0 bases and J by 8 bases. For the CDR3, the DNA is TGTGCCAGCAGTGAATATTCCAGCGGGAGGAGGGATGAGCAGTTCTTC. This sequence encodes CASSEYSSGRRDEQFF.

The V call is TRBV24-1, the J call TRBJ2-7, with 8 bases fitting TRBD2. This CDR3 comprises 16 residues. Germline CDR1 KGHDR, CDR2 SFDVKD. The ends lost 3 bases at V and 3 bases at J; junction bases unmatched: 9. The CDR3 bases are TGTGCCACCAGTGATGCTACCGGGACTAGAATCTACGAGCAGTACTTC. Translating gives CATSDATGTRIYEQYF.

As concerns this clone: At one boundary the junction diverges from the germline segment, which might be a read error. The rearrangement links TRBV18 to TRBJ1-5, with 7 bases matching TRBD1. The CDR3 is 17 residues long. Germline assignment: CDR1 KGHSH and CDR2 LQKENI. DNA of the CDR3: TGTGCCAGCCCACCCCTCCGGGACAGTTATAGCAATCAGCCCCAGCATTTT. Amino acids: CASPPLRDSYSNQPQHF.

This sequence joins TRBV9 and TRBJ2-7; 8 nucleotides align to TRBD1. Losses at the gene ends were 3 bases for V and 4 bases for J; bases not matched to a gene: 15. There are 17 residues in the CDR3. Germline V gene lookup returns CDR1 SGDLS and CDR2 YYNGEE. For the CDR3, the DNA is TGTGCCAGCAGCGCGGGACAGGCCCTCAACAGTGGGTACGAGCAGTACTTC. This translates into CASSAGQALNSGYEQYF.

V usage is TRBV3-1 (or the pseudogene TRBV3-2) and J usage is TRBJ2-1; D may be TRBD2 (5 bases). The CDR3 runs to 13 residues. CDR1 LGHDT and CDR2 YNNKEL come from the germline V gene (reference sequence). Trimming left V 4 bases short and J 7 bases short, with 11 bases between. The CDR3 DNA reads TGTGCCAGCAGCCCTGGACTGATGAATGAGCAGTTCTTC. This translates into CASSPGLMNEQFF.

The chain has TRBV10-2 and TRBJ2-5; 11 bases match TRBD2. CDR3 length equals 13 residues. Germline V lookup: CDR1 WSHSY, CDR2 SAAADI. With V trimmed by 10 bases and J by 5 bases, 6 bases remained unmatched. This chain's CDR3 is CATVAGGRETQYF. The DNA for the CDR3 is TGCGCCACCGTAGCGGGGGGGCGGGAGACCCAGTACTTC.

This rearrangement joins TRBV9 to TRBJ2-7; 9 nucleotides agree with TRBD2. The V gene's germline CDR1 is SGDLS and CDR2 YYNGEE. CDR3 length: 16 residues. Trimming removed 0 bases from V and 2 bases from J; junction bases left unmatched: 6. The CDR3 DNA follows: TGTGCCAGCAGCGTAGCGGCTAGCGGGGTTCCCTACGAGCAGTACTTC. Its translation is CASSVAASGVPYEQYF.

CDR3 sequence: CASSGSPGGNTEAFF. The CDR3 DNA sequence: TGTGCCAGCAGTGGGTCCCCAGGGGGGAACACTGAAGCTTTCTTT. This chain links TRBV25-1 with TRBJ1-1; TRBD1 agrees at 7 bases. The CDR3 totals 15 residues. Germline assignment: CDR1 MGHDK and CDR2 SYGVNS. The trim removed 4 bases at V and 1 base at J, leaving 6 bases unmatched.

V is TRBV6-2 or TRBV6-3 and J is TRBJ2-5, with D possibly matching TRBD2 (5 bases). V was clipped by 0 bases and J by 0 bases, with 5 bases between them. In germline, CDR1 is MNHEY, CDR2 SVGEGT. The CDR3 is 14 residues long. CDR3 DNA sequence: TGTGCCAGCAGTTACTCGAGGGACCAAGAGACCCAGTACTTC. Translating it yields CASSYSRDQETQYF.

The V and J genes are TRBV5-4 and TRBJ2-7; 9 bases fit TRBD1. The CDR3 covers 14 residues. CDR1 and CDR2 (germline): SGHNT, YYREEE (reference sequence). The V segment lost 4 bases and the J segment 6 bases; nucleotides outside the gene matches: 8. The CDR3 spells CASSPAGTGFEQYF. CDR3 in DNA: TGTGCCAGCAGCCCAGCCGGGACAGGGTTCGAGCAGTACTTC.

This chain uses TRBV7-9 with TRBJ2-1; D gene unclear. Germline V gene data show CDR1 as SEHNR and CDR2 as FQNEAQ (reference sequence). This CDR3 comprises 15 residues. V lost 1 base and J lost 7, with 14 bases in between. The DNA of the CDR3 is TGTGCCAGCAGCTTAGGGCTAGTGAACCAAAATGAGCAGTTCTTC. Translation gives CASSLGLVNQNEQFF.

The genes are TRBV2 and TRBJ1-1; D remains unclear. The V gene's germline CDR1 is SNHLY and CDR2 FYNNEI. With 6 bases removed from V and 4 bases from J, the gap between germline ends came to 12 bases. This CDR3 comprises 13 residues. CDR3 sequence: CASRRVFGTEAFF. As DNA, the CDR3 is TGTGCCAGCAGAAGAGTCTTCGGCACTGAAGCTTTCTTT.

There are a few counts of this clone. V and J are TRBV11-3 and TRBJ1-1, with D unresolved. The V gene's germline CDR1 is SGHNT and CDR2 YENEEA. The CDR3 runs 13 residues. Trimming left V 3 bases short and J 3 bases short, with 8 bases between. CDR3 residues: CASSFEQDTEAFF. In nucleotides, the CDR3 is TGTGCCAGCAGCTTCGAGCAGGACACTGAAGCTTTCTTT.

This clone has at least ten counts. The chain carries TRBV6-6 and TRBJ2-7; tentative D call: TRBD1 (5 bases). This CDR3 has 13 residues. Germline loops: CDR1 MNHNY, CDR2 SVGAGI (reference sequence). Trimming took 7 bases from V and 5 from J, leaving 15 bases between them. The CDR3 DNA follows: TGTGCCAGCACCTCCTCAGGGAACAACGAGCAGTACTTC. This sequence encodes CASTSSGNNEQYF.

The chain has TRBV10-3 and TRBJ2-5, with 8 bases matching TRBD2. Trimming cost V 2 bases and J 2 bases; bases outside gene matches: 1. The CDR3 runs to 14 residues. From germline, CDR1 is ENHRY and CDR2 SYGVKD. Here the CDR3 reads CAISERGGQETQYF. The CDR3 coding sequence is TGTGCCATCAGTGAGCGGGGGGGGCAAGAGACCCAGTACTTC.

V gene TRBV18 combines with J gene TRBJ2-3, with TRBD2 identical over 8 bases. The V gene's germline CDR1 is KGHSH and CDR2 LQKENI. The V segment lost 3 bases and the J segment 3 bases; nucleotides outside the gene matches: 2. This CDR3 is built from 14 residues. This chain's CDR3 is CASSPQRETDTQYF. As DNA, the CDR3 is TGTGCCAGCTCACCTCAGCGGGAGACAGATACGCAGTATTTT.

This clone was seen only once. J is TRBJ2-2 and V is TRBV4-2; 12 bases agree with TRBD1. The CDR3 extends over 19 amino acids. Germline V gives CDR1 LGHNA, CDR2 YNFKEQ. V lost 1 base to trimming and J lost 1 base; unmatched junction nucleotides: 7. The CDR3 spells CASSQVGTGGIRNTGELFF. The CDR3 coding sequence is TGTGCCAGCAGCCAAGTGGGGACAGGGGGCATCCGGAACACCGGGGAGCTGTTTTTT.

The rearrangement uses TRBV19 and TRBJ2-5, with TRBD2 matching over 14 bases. The CDR3 runs 15 residues. The V segment lost 5 bases and the J segment 4 bases; nucleotides outside the gene matches: 3. Per germline, CDR1 LNHDA and CDR2 SQIVND (reference sequence). The CDR3 sequence is CASSRTSGRLETQYF. The CDR3 region has the DNA TGTGCCAGTAGTCGGACTAGCGGGAGGTTAGAGACCCAGTACTTC.